These 15 T cell receptor beta chains were sequenced from one sample in a study of shared clonotypes between healthy human individuals. The data were produced by immunoSEQ multiplex PCR, yet TCRdb's version contains in-frame clones alone and is incomplete. This repertoire shows around 1.6 million clones, around 98% found once; its top ten account for about 0.45%. The material sequenced was naive CD4+ T cells sorted from blood. Subset meaning: CD45RA+ positively selected. These receptor sequences come from a man younger than 40 in good health.

This rearrangement joins TRBV19 to TRBJ1-5; TRBD1 is a possible D gene (6 bases). Germline V gene data show CDR1 as LNHDA and CDR2 as SQIVND (reference sequence). V was shortened by 7 bases and J by 7 bases, with 14 bases between the two germline ends. This CDR3 is 13 amino acids long. For the CDR3, the DNA is TGTGCCAGTACCCTGGCAGGGGTACAGCCCCAGCATTTT. Its translation: CASTLAGVQPQHF.

The CDR3: CASSPRLTGARDNEQFF. The DNA for the CDR3 is TGTGCCAGCTCACCACGTTTAACGGGGGCTAGGGACAATGAGCAGTTCTTC. This chain uses TRBV18 with TRBJ2-1; the D call may be TRBD1 or TRBD2 (6 bases each). Germline CDR1 KGHSH, CDR2 LQKENI. V lost 1 base, J lost 5 bases, and 18 bases lay in between. CDR3 length: 17 amino acids.

The rearrangement links TRBV5-1 to TRBJ2-7, with D perhaps matching TRBD1 (6 bases). The CDR3 has 13 residues. Germline loops: CDR1 SGHRS, CDR2 YFSETQ. V was cut by 4 bases and J by 6 bases, with 14 bases left in between. For the CDR3, the DNA is TGCGCCAGCAGCCTCTTCCGGGACACCGAGCAGTACTTC. Residues: CASSLFRDTEQYF.

The chain uses TRBV10-3 and TRBJ1-2; 8 bases are a match to TRBD1. The CDR3 sequence is 13 residues long. J gave up 12 bases and V 5 bases, and 11 bases lay outside the gene matches. The V gene's germline CDR1 is ENHRY and CDR2 SYGVKD. CDR3: CAISPDRVSFNTF. CDR3 DNA: TGTGCCATCAGTCCGGACAGGGTATCCTTCAACACCTTC.

The rearrangement links TRBV18 to TRBJ2-7, with TRBD1 matching over 7 bases. Trimming at V came to 2 bases and at J to 2 bases, leaving 6 bases not matched to a gene. Germline assignment: CDR1 KGHSH and CDR2 LQKENI. This CDR3 is built from 15 residues. CDR3 bases: TGTGCCAGCTCACCAAGAGACAGGGCTGCCTACGAGCAGTACTTC. Encoded protein: CASSPRDRAAYEQYF.

This clone was observed once. Other DNA sequences within the sample encode an identical CDR3. This chain uses TRBV2 with TRBJ1-1; D may be TRBD1 (5 bases). The V gene's germline CDR1 is SNHLY and CDR2 FYNNEI. Trimming took off 4 bases at V and 0 bases at J, with 6 bases between the two ends. This CDR3 has 13 amino acids. CDR3 amino acids: CASSGQMNTEAFF. The CDR3 nucleotides read TGTGCCAGCAGTGGACAGATGAACACTGAAGCTTTCTTT.

The chain employs TRBV2 and TRBJ2-3; TRBD2 might be the D (5 bases). V lost 4 bases and J lost 4, with 9 bases in between. This CDR3 is 13 amino acids long. CDR1 is SNHLY, CDR2 FYNNEI, per germline. The CDR3 DNA follows: TGTGCCAGCAGTGTTGCGGGTGCAGATACGCAGTATTTT. Its protein product is CASSVAGADTQYF.

The chain is built from TRBV6-6 and TRBJ2-2, with 8 positions matching TRBD1. This CDR3 contains 13 residues. The V segment lost 7 bases and the J segment 5 bases; nucleotides outside the gene matches: 3. CDR1 is MNHNY and CDR2 is SVGAGI in the germline V gene (reference sequence). The CDR3: CASMQGATGELFF. The CDR3, as DNA: TGTGCCAGCATGCAGGGGGCGACCGGGGAGCTGTTTTTT.

This rearrangement joins TRBV4-1 to TRBJ1-4; D remains ambiguous. Trimming cost V 1 base and J 7 bases, with 13 bases left between them. This CDR3 is built from 15 residues. Germline V CDR1 and CDR2: MGHRA, YSYEKL. The CDR3 bases are TGCGCCAGCAGCCAAGTTCCTCCGGCAACTGAAAAACTGTTTTTT. Its protein is CASSQVPPATEKLFF.

V and J are TRBV7-2 and TRBJ2-3; 13 bases fit TRBD2. CDR3 length equals 17 residues. In germline, CDR1 is SGHTA, CDR2 FQGNSA. V lost 1 base and J lost 4; bases outside the gene matches: 5. CDR3 in amino acids: CASSLETSGRGPDTQYF. As DNA, the CDR3 is TGTGCCAGCAGCTTAGAAACTAGCGGGAGGGGTCCAGATACGCAGTATTTT.

The rearrangement links TRBV7-9 to TRBJ2-2; D unclear. V lost 5 bases and J lost 3, with 13 bases in between. This CDR3 contains 15 residues. Per germline, CDR1 SEHNR and CDR2 FQNEAQ (reference sequence). CDR3: CASSKDLGYTGELFF. In nucleotides, the CDR3 is TGTGCCAGCAGCAAAGATTTGGGTTACACCGGGGAGCTGTTTTTT. The complete variable domain, with remaining parts taken from reference TRBV7-9 and TRBJ2-2, reads DTGVSQNPRHKITKRGQNVTFRCDPISEHNRLYWYRQTLGQGPEFLTYFQNEAQLEKSRLLSDRFSAERPKGSFSTLEIQRTEQGDSAMYLCASSKDLGYTGELFFGEGSRLTVL.

The J gene is TRBJ2-2, the V gene TRBV11-1; 7 nucleotides match TRBD2. CDR1 and CDR2 from the germline V gene are SGHAT and FQDESV (reference sequence). V lost 3 bases to trimming and J lost 2 bases; unmatched junction nucleotides: 6. The CDR3 runs 16 residues. The CDR3 spells CASSFPPSGNTGELFF. The CDR3 nucleotides are TGTGCCAGCAGCTTCCCCCCTAGCGGTAACACCGGGGAGCTGTTTTTT.

The genes are TRBV19 and TRBJ1-2; TRBD1 agrees at 8 bases. The CDR3 runs 13 residues. V shed 9 bases, J shed 4 bases, and the junction held 7 bases outside the gene matches. CDR1 is LNHDA, CDR2 SQIVND, per germline (reference sequence). The chain's CDR3 is CASKDRVAYGYTF. CDR3 DNA sequence: TGTGCCAGCAAGGACAGGGTGGCCTATGGCTACACCTTC.

The chain employs TRBV2 and TRBJ2-1; TRBD1 might be the D (6 bases). Trimming cost V 5 bases and J 7 bases, with 15 bases left between them. Germline V gene data show CDR1 as SNHLY and CDR2 as FYNNEI. The CDR3 contains 14 residues. Here the CDR3 DNA reads TGTGCCAGCAGTCAGGGGTTTAGCTTTAATGAGCAGTTCTTC. Residues: CASSQGFSFNEQFF.

The chain carries TRBV6-5 and TRBJ2-7; no clear D gene. The CDR3 covers 14 residues. Germline CDR1 and CDR2: MNHEY and SVGAGI. Trimming removed 3 bases at V and 0 bases at J, with 9 bases between. CDR3 region: CASSYITGSYEQYF. The CDR3 nucleotides are TGTGCCAGCAGTTATATTACTGGCTCCTACGAGCAGTACTTC.